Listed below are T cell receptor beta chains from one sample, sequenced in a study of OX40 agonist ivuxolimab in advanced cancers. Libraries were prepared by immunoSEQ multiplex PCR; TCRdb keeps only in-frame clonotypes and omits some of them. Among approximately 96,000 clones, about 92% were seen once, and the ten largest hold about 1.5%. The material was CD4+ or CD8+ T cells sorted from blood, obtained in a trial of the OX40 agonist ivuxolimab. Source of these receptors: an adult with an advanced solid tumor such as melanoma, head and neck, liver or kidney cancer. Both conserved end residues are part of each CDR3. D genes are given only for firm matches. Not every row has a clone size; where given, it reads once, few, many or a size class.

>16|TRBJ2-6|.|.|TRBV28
CASSYRQLSGANVLTF
TGTGCCAGCAGTTATCGACAGCTCTCTGGGGCCAACGTCCTGACTTTC
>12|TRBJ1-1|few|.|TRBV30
CACAPVVGQAFF
TGTGCCTGTGCCCCCGTTGTGGGGCAAGCTTTCTTT
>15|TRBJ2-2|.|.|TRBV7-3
CASSSDRASTGELFF
TGTGCCAGCAGCTCGGACCGGGCTAGCACCGGGGAGCTGTTTTTT
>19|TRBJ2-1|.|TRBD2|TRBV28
CASSSHEGLAGGWYNEQFF
TGTGCCAGCAGTTCCCATGAGGGACTAGCGGGAGGGTGGTACAATGAGCAGTTCTTC
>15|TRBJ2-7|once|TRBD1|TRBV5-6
CASIINRGRTYEQYF
TGTGCCAGCATCATTAACAGGGGGCGGACCTACGAGCAGTACTTC
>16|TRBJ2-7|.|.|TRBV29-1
CSVEDRLAGVGYEQYF
TGCAGCGTTGAAGATCGTTTGGCAGGAGTAGGTTACGAGCAGTACTTC
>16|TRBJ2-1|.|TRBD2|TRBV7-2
CASSLGGGSAYNEQFF
TGTGCCAGCAGCTTAGGAGGCGGGAGTGCCTACAATGAGCAGTTCTTC
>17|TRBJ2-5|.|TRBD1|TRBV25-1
CASSEYGIRDSQETQYF
TGTGCCAGCAGTGAATATGGAATCCGGGACAGCCAAGAGACCCAGTACTTC
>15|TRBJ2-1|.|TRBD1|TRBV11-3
CASSLAGTGGDEQFF
TGTGCCAGCAGCTTAGCCGGGACAGGGGGAGATGAGCAGTTCTTC
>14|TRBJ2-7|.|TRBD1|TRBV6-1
CASRRDSFYHEQYF
TGTGCCAGCAGGAGGGACAGCTTTTACCACGAGCAGTACTTC
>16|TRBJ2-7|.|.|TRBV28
CASSQDITGLSYEQYF
TGTGCCAGCAGTCAGGATATTACGGGGCTCTCCTACGAGCAGTACTTC
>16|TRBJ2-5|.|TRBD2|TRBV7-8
CASSGNSGRVIETQYF
TGTGCCAGCAGCGGTAATAGCGGGAGGGTAATAGAGACCCAGTACTTC
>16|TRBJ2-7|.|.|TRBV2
CASSAFWGALSYEQYF
TGTGCCAGCAGCGCCTTTTGGGGGGCCCTTTCCTACGAGCAGTACTTC
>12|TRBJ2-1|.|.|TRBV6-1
CASSQRWNEQFF
TGTGCCAGCAGCCAGCGGTGGAATGAGCAGTTCTTC
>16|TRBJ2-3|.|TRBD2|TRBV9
CASSARLAAGADTQYF
TGTGCCAGCAGCGCACGGTTGGCAGCGGGAGCAGATACGCAGTATTTT
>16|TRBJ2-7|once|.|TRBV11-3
CASRNYPFLLLYEQYF
TGTGCCAGCAGAAATTACCCGTTTTTGCTACTCTACGAGCAGTACTTC
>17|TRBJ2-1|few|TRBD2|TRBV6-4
CASSEASGSILNNEQFF
TGTGCCAGCAGTGAGGCTAGCGGGAGTATTCTTAACAATGAGCAGTTCTTC
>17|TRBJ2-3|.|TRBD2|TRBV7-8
CASSLSRSGRGADTQYF
TGTGCCAGCAGCTTGTCAAGGAGCGGGAGGGGGGCAGATACGCAGTATTTT
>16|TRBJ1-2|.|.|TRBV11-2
CASSSTRTAGNYGYTF
TGTGCCAGCAGCTCAACCAGGACAGCCGGTAACTATGGCTACACCTTC
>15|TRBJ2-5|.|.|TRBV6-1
CASTRGRGIGETQYF
TGTGCCAGCACCCGGGGCCGCGGGATCGGAGAGACCCAGTACTTC
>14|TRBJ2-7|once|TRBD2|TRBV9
CASSGIWGEGEQYF
TGTGCCAGCAGCGGGATTTGGGGGGAGGGAGAGCAGTACTTC
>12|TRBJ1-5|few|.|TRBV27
CASSLWGRPLHF
TGTGCCAGCAGTTTGTGGGGACGGCCTTTACATTTT
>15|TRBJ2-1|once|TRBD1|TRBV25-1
CASSLPGQTYNEQFF
TGTGCCAGCAGCTTACCGGGACAGACCTACAATGAGCAGTTCTTC
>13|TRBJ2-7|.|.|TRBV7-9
CASTSWTNYEQYF
TGTGCCAGCACCAGTTGGACTAACTACGAGCAGTACTTC
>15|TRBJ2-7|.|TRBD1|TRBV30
CAWSGTGALGYEQYF
TGCGCCTGGAGCGGGACAGGGGCCTTGGGCTACGAGCAGTACTTC
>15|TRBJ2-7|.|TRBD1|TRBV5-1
CASSSEGQGHHEQYF
TGCGCCAGCAGCTCAGAGGGACAGGGCCACCACGAGCAGTACTTC
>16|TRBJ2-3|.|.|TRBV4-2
CASSPLRGSPTDTQYF
TGTGCCAGCAGCCCCCTGAGAGGGAGTCCCACAGATACGCAGTATTTT
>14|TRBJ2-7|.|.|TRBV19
CASGGRRDAYEQYF
TGTGCCAGTGGGGGCCGGCGGGACGCATACGAGCAGTACTTC
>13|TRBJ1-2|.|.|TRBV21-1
CATVDSANYGYTF
TGTGCCACCGTGGACAGCGCTAACTATGGCTACACCTTC
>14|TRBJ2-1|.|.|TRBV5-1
CASSLDPRGDEQFF
TGCGCCAGCAGCTTGGATCCCAGGGGCGATGAGCAGTTCTTC
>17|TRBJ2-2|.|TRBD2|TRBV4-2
CASSQEPAGGPVGELFF
TGTGCCAGCAGCCAAGAACCAGCGGGAGGGCCGGTCGGGGAGCTGTTTTTT
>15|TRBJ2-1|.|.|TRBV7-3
CASSYSAGLQNEQFF
TGTGCCAGCAGCTATTCGGCGGGACTCCAAAATGAGCAGTTCTTC
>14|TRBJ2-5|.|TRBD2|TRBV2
CASSEGGRARTQYF
TGTGCCAGCAGTGAGGGGGGGAGGGCCAGGACCCAGTACTTC
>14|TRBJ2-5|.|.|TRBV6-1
CASSGGRNQETQYF
TGTGCCAGCAGTGGGGGACGGAACCAAGAGACCCAGTACTTC
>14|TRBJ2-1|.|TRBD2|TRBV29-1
CSVTSGRSLNEQFF
TGCAGCGTCACTAGCGGGAGATCCCTCAATGAGCAGTTCTTC
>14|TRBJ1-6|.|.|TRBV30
CAWIQREHNSPLHF
TGTGCCTGGATCCAGAGGGAACATAATTCACCCCTCCACTTT
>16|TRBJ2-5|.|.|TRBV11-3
CASSLGVGEATETQYF
TGTGCCAGCAGCTTAGGGGTGGGGGAGGCGACGGAGACCCAGTACTTC
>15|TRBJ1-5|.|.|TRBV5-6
CASSLGPTSNQPQHF
TGTGCCAGCAGCTTGGGGCCAACCAGCAATCAGCCCCAGCATTTT
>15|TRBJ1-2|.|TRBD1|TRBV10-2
CASSESSGQGLGYTF
TGCGCCAGCAGTGAGTCGTCAGGACAGGGACTTGGCTACACCTTC
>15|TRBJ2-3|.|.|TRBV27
CASSYRGGGTDTQYF
TGTGCCAGCAGTTACCGCGGAGGAGGCACAGATACGCAGTATTTT
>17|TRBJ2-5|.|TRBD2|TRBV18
CASSPGLGLAGAETQYF
TGTGCCAGCTCACCAGGTTTGGGACTAGCGGGAGCGGAGACCCAGTACTTC
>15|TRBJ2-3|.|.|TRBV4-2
CASSQAGVGTDTQYF
TGTGCCAGCAGCCAAGCGGGAGTTGGCACAGATACGCAGTATTTT
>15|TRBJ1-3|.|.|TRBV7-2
CASSSLTIVPNTIYF
TGTGCCAGCAGCTCCCTTACAATAGTTCCGAACACCATATATTTT
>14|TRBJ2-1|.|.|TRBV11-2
CASSLERSGREQFF
TGTGCCAGCAGCTTAGAGAGGAGCGGAAGGGAGCAGTTCTTC
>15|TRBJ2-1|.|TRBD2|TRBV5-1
CASSLGLAGNNEQFF
TGCGCCAGCAGCCTAGGACTAGCGGGTAACAATGAGCAGTTCTTC
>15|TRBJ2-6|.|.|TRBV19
CASSIGGPGANVLTF
TGTGCCAGTAGTATTGGGGGGCCGGGGGCCAACGTCCTGACTTTC
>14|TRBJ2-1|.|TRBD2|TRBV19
CASSVTSGRGEQFF
TGTGCCAGTAGTGTTACTAGCGGGAGAGGTGAGCAGTTCTTC
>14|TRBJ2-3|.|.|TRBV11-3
CASSLGRSTDTQYF
TGTGCCAGCAGCTTAGGACGAAGCACAGATACGCAGTATTTT
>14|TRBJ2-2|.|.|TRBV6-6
CASSYSINTGELFF
TGTGCCAGCAGTTACTCGATTAACACCGGGGAGCTGTTTTTT
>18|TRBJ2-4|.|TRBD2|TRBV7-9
CASSPKWRLAGFKNIQYF
TGTGCCAGCAGCCCGAAGTGGAGACTAGCGGGGTTCAAAAACATTCAGTACTTC
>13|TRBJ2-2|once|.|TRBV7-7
CASSLAQGRELFF
TGTGCTAGCAGCTTAGCGCAGGGCCGGGAGCTGTTTTTT
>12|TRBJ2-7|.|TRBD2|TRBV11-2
CASSFSGYEQYF
TGTGCCAGCAGCTTTAGCGGGTACGAGCAGTACTTC
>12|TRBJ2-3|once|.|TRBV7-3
CASSRVGDTQYF
TGTGCCAGCAGCCGGGTTGGAGATACGCAGTATTTT